This entry lists 30 T cell receptor beta chains sequenced from one sample in a study of blood T cell repertoires in COVID-19. Sequencing used immunoSEQ multiplex PCR; TCRdb keeps in-frame clones, though not all of them. This table has under 200,000 clones, 85% to 90% appearing once. Input material: peripheral blood. The receptors stem from a woman older than 75 in a cohort sampled during active or convalescent COVID-19.

The chain recombines TRBV10-3 with TRBJ1-1; a weak D match, TRBD1 (6 bases). Trimming removed 4 bases from V and 1 base from J, with 10 bases in between. CDR1 ENHRY and CDR2 SYGVKD come from the germline V gene. The CDR3 length is 14 residues. The CDR3 DNA follows: TGTGCCATCAGTGTCCAGGGGACGAACACTGAAGCTTTCTTT. This sequence encodes CAISVQGTNTEAFF.

V and J are TRBV18 and TRBJ2-2, with TRBD1 identical over 8 bases. This CDR3 has 16 residues. Germline values: CDR1 KGHSH, CDR2 LQKENI. V lost 1 base, J lost 8 bases, and 9 bases stayed unmatched. CDR3 protein: CASSPRSQGARGELFF. The CDR3 region has the DNA TGTGCCAGCTCACCACGTTCGCAGGGGGCTCGTGGGGAGCTGTTTTTT. The entire variable domain, with the rest obtained from reference TRBV18 and TRBJ2-2, is as follows: NAGVMQNPRHLVRRRGQEARLRCSPMKGHSHVYWYRQLPEEGLKFMVYLQKENIIDESGMPKERFSAEFPKEGPSILRIQQVVRGDSAAYFCASSPRSQGARGELFFGEGSRLTVL.

This chain uses TRBV28 with TRBJ1-1; D call uncertain. The CDR3 is 12 residues long. V lost 3 bases to trimming and J lost 8 bases, with 10 bases between them. Germline lookup yields CDR1 MDHEN and CDR2 SYDVKM. The CDR3 reads CASSLATGEAFF. The CDR3 nucleotides are TGTGCCAGCAGTTTGGCGACTGGGGAAGCTTTCTTT. The entire variable domain, with the rest obtained from reference TRBV28 and TRBJ1-1, is as follows: DVKVTQSSRYLVKRTGEKVFLECVQDMDHENMFWYRQDPGLGLRLIYFSYDVKMKEKGDIPEGYSVSREKKERFSLILESASTNQTSMYLCASSLATGEAFFGQGTRLTVV.

The chain joins TRBV30 to TRBJ2-1; 13 nucleotides agree with TRBD2. Germline CDR1 GTSNPN, CDR2 SVGIG (reference sequence). This CDR3 has 15 amino acids. V shed 2 bases, J shed 6 bases, and the junction held 4 bases outside the gene matches. The CDR3 sequence is CAWSNGLAGVNEQFF. The DNA for the CDR3 is TGTGCCTGGAGTAACGGACTAGCGGGAGTCAATGAGCAGTTCTTC.

The sample holds a few counts of this clone. The V and J genes are TRBV3-1 (or the pseudogene TRBV3-2) and TRBJ1-2; the D gene is possibly TRBD1 (6 bases). Germline values: CDR1 LGHDT, CDR2 YNNKEL (reference sequence). The V end was cut by 0 bases, the J end by 8 bases, with 13 bases between. The CDR3 runs to 14 residues. In DNA form, the CDR3 reads TGTGCCAGCAGCCAAGAGGGGGCCAGCGCGGGCTACACCTTC. Protein sequence: CASSQEGASAGYTF.

This clone was picked up a small number of times. The CDR3 loop is CASSVRLVNEQFF. CDR3 coding DNA: TGTGCCAGCAGCGTACGACTAGTGAATGAGCAGTTCTTC. The V gene is TRBV9, the J gene TRBJ2-1; maybe TRBD2 (6 bases). Deletions cut 1 base from V and 7 bases from J, with 9 bases between. CDR1 is SGDLS, CDR2 YYNGEE, per germline. The CDR3 is made up of 13 amino acids.

The chain recombines TRBV7-9 with TRBJ2-1, with D maybe TRBD2 (6 bases). Germline V lookup: CDR1 SEHNR, CDR2 FQNEAQ (reference sequence). V gave up 5 bases and J gave up 5 bases, with 16 bases separating them. The CDR3 runs to 15 residues. CDR3 amino acids: CASSPGLQRHNEQFF. The CDR3 DNA reads as TGTGCCAGCAGCCCGGGACTCCAGCGGCACAATGAGCAGTTCTTC. The whole variable domain, remainder taken from reference TRBV7-9 and TRBJ2-1, is DTGVSQNPRHKITKRGQNVTFRCDPISEHNRLYWYRQTLGQGPEFLTYFQNEAQLEKSRLLSDRFSAERPKGSFSTLEIQRTEQGDSAMYLCASSPGLQRHNEQFFGPGTRLTVL.

The rearrangement uses TRBV18 and TRBJ2-5; D might be TRBD1 (5 bases). CDR3 length: 13 residues. The V gene's germline CDR1 is KGHSH and CDR2 LQKENI. Trimming took off 6 bases at V and 5 bases at J, with 13 bases between the two ends. DNA of the CDR3: TGTGCCAGCTCTCAGAACCCAGGGGAGACCCAGTACTTC. Translating it yields CASSQNPGETQYF.

The chain is built from TRBV28 and TRBJ2-7; tentatively, D is TRBD1 (5 bases). Germline CDR1 and CDR2: MDHEN and SYDVKM. The CDR3 loop spans 13 amino acids. Trimming cost V 4 bases and J 2 bases, with 9 bases left between them. The DNA of the CDR3 is TGTGCCAGCAGTTCGACAGCTACCTACGAGCAGTACGTC. It encodes CASSSTATYEQYV.

This sequence joins TRBV29-1 and TRBJ2-7; a possible D gene is TRBD2 (5 bases). The CDR3 consists of 13 residues. CDR1 is SQVTM, CDR2 ANQGSEA, per germline. Trimming left V 8 bases short and J 1 base short, with 15 bases between. This CDR3 is CSFQRGFSYEQYF. CDR3 sequence (DNA): TGCAGCTTCCAGAGAGGGTTTTCCTACGAGCAGTACTTC.

The chain couples TRBV19 to TRBJ2-1; 9 positions agree with TRBD1. The CDR3 loop spans 16 amino acids. The ends lost 3 bases at V and 7 bases at J; junction bases unmatched: 10. The germline V gene encodes CDR1 LNHDA and CDR2 SQIVND (reference sequence). This CDR3 is CASSILAGTGKNEQFF. DNA for the CDR3: TGTGCCAGTAGTATCCTCGCCGGGACAGGGAAAAATGAGCAGTTCTTC.

CDR3 amino acids: CASSSRGDEKLFF. The DNA of the CDR3 is TGTGCCAGCAGCTCCAGGGGGGACGAAAAACTGTTTTTT. V gene TRBV11-3 combines with J gene TRBJ1-4; 7 bases agree with TRBD1. This CDR3 is 13 amino acids long. The V segment lost 4 bases and the J segment 8 bases; nucleotides outside the gene matches: 4. Germline-derived CDR1 and CDR2 are SGHNT and YENEEA.

This clone has just a few counts. The V and J genes are TRBV4-1 and TRBJ1-2; 9 bases line up with TRBD1. The germline CDR1 and CDR2 sequences are MGHRA and YSYEKL. CDR3 size: 15 residues. V lost 4 bases to trimming and J lost 7 bases; unmatched junction nucleotides: 10. The CDR3 loop is CASSPAGTGIRGYTF. The CDR3 DNA follows: TGCGCCAGCAGCCCGGCCGGGACAGGGATTCGTGGCTACACCTTC.

The rearrangement uses TRBV5-4 and TRBJ2-1, with 9 bases lining up with TRBD1. J was trimmed by 6 bases and V by 0 bases; bases with no gene match: 7. The length of the CDR3 is 16 residues. CDR1 is SGHNT and CDR2 is YYREEE in the germline V gene (reference sequence). The CDR3 bases are TGTGCCAGCAGCTTGGCCGGGACAGGGTTCTCCAATGAGCAGTTCTTC. Protein sequence: CASSLAGTGFSNEQFF.

This chain connects TRBV5-1 to TRBJ2-7, with D perhaps matching TRBD2 (6 bases). The CDR3 runs to 11 residues. Germline V gives CDR1 SGHRS, CDR2 YFSETQ. V was clipped by 5 bases and J by 5 bases, with 8 bases between them. The chain's CDR3 is CASRGGDEQYF. CDR3 sequence (DNA): TGCGCCAGCAGAGGAGGGGACGAGCAGTACTTC.

The V gene is TRBV11-2, the J gene TRBJ1-4, with TRBD1 as a possible D gene (6 bases). The V end was cut by 5 bases, the J end by 8 bases, with 18 bases between. The germline CDR1 and CDR2 sequences are SGHAT and FQNNGV. CDR3 length: 15 amino acids. CDR3 sequence reads: CASSSRGTRKEKLFF. CDR3 nucleotides: TGTGCCAGCAGCAGCAGAGGGACACGGAAAGAAAAACTGTTTTTT.

The chain carries TRBV6-5 and TRBJ1-4; TRBD1 matches at 10 bases. The CDR3 is 14 amino acids. V dropped 6 bases and J dropped 5; count of bases not matched to a gene: 3. The germline V gene has CDR1 MNHEY and CDR2 SVGAGI. This chain's CDR3 is CASSRDRGNEKLFF. DNA for the CDR3: TGTGCCAGCAGCCGGGACAGGGGAAATGAAAAACTGTTTTTT.

This rearrangement joins TRBV6-5 to TRBJ1-1, with TRBD1 as a possible D gene (6 bases). Germline V gene lookup returns CDR1 MNHEY and CDR2 SVGAGI. CDR3 length: 15 residues. Trimming removed 5 bases at V and 8 bases at J, with 21 bases between. The CDR3 DNA follows: TGTGCCAGCAGTCCTCCAGGGGCCCGGGCGCAAGAAGCTTTCTTT. The encoded protein is CASSPPGARAQEAFF.

A single count supports this clone. The rearrangement links TRBV7-6 to TRBJ2-3, with 8 bases fitting TRBD2. The V gene's germline CDR1 is SGHVS and CDR2 FNYEAQ. Trimming at V came to 4 bases and at J to 3 bases, leaving 6 bases not matched to a gene. CDR3 size: 15 residues. The CDR3 DNA reads TGTGCCAGCAGCTCTCCCGGACTAGCAACAGATACGCAGTATTTT. Protein: CASSSPGLATDTQYF.

V is TRBV12-5 and J is TRBJ2-1, with 12 bases lining up with TRBD2. The trim removed 4 bases at V and 8 bases at J, leaving 21 bases unmatched. This CDR3 region has 20 residues. Germline assignment: CDR1 LGHNT and CDR2 FRNRAP. CDR3 in amino acids: CASGSPSGTSGPRGYDEQFF. CDR3 nucleotides: TGTGCTAGTGGTTCCCCCTCCGGGACTAGCGGGCCTCGAGGGTACGATGAGCAGTTCTTC.

J is TRBJ2-3 and V is TRBV5-1; D is unclear. There are 13 residues in the CDR3. Germline-derived CDR1 and CDR2 are SGHRS and YFSETQ. Trimming cost V 4 bases and J 4 bases, with 10 bases left between them. CDR3 region: CASSPLTPDTQYF. The CDR3, as DNA: TGCGCCAGCAGCCCCCTGACTCCAGATACGCAGTATTTT. Full variable domain (missing parts from reference TRBV5-1 and TRBJ2-3): KAGVTQTPRYLIKTRGQQVTLSCSPISGHRSVSWYQQTPGQGLQFLFEYFSETQRNKGNFPGRFSGRQFSNSRSEMNVSTLELGDSALYLCASSPLTPDTQYFGPGTRLTVL.

CDR3 coding DNA: TGCGCCAGCAGCGGGGGAGGGGGTCCCAACACCGGGGAGCTGTTTTTT. Residues: CASSGGGGPNTGELFF. The V gene is TRBV5-1, the J gene TRBJ2-2, with a possible D match to TRBD2 (7 bases). CDR1 SGHRS and CDR2 YFSETQ come from the germline V gene. This CDR3 is built from 16 residues. Deletions cut 4 bases from V and 2 bases from J, with 15 bases between. Full variable domain (remainder filled in from reference TRBV5-1 and TRBJ2-2): KAGVTQTPRYLIKTRGQQVTLSCSPISGHRSVSWYQQTPGQGLQFLFEYFSETQRNKGNFPGRFSGRQFSNSRSEMNVSTLELGDSALYLCASSGGGGPNTGELFFGEGSRLTVL.

The CDR3 region has the DNA TGCAGCGTCCGCCCCCAGGGGACGAACACCGGGGAGCTGTTTTTT. Translating gives CSVRPQGTNTGELFF. The chain has TRBV29-1 and TRBJ2-2, with a weak D call TRBD1 (6 bases). The CDR3 is 15 amino acids. From germline, CDR1 is SQVTM and CDR2 ANQGSEA. Trimming took off 6 bases at V and 0 bases at J, with 14 bases between the two ends.

The chain uses TRBV2 and TRBJ2-3; TRBD2 matches 12 bases. Looked up from germline, CDR1 is SNHLY and CDR2 is FYNNEI. The CDR3 contains 15 residues. The V gene end was trimmed by 6 bases and the J gene end by 4 bases; junction bases not matched to a gene: 5. Here the CDR3 DNA reads TGTGCCAGCAGCCGGCTAGCGGGAGGGGCAGATACGCAGTATTTT. This codes for CASSRLAGGADTQYF.

The chain combines TRBV15 with TRBJ2-2; D unclear. The germline gives CDR1 LNHNV, CDR2 YYDKDF (reference sequence). CDR3 size: 13 residues. The ends were cut back, 6 bases at V and 9 bases at J, with 14 bases in the middle. CDR3 sequence: CATSSNPPRELFF. The CDR3 region has the DNA TGTGCCACCAGTTCTAATCCACCGAGGGAGCTGTTTTTT.

The chain combines TRBV19 with TRBJ1-5; D is perhaps TRBD1 (6 bases). This CDR3 spans 13 amino acids. Between the trimmed V and J ends, which lost 1 base and 8 bases, there was a span of 9 bases. CDR1 is LNHDA, CDR2 SQIVND, per germline (reference sequence). The CDR3 region has the DNA TGTGCCAGTAGTATAGGGTACAGGGAGCCCCAGCATTTT. It codes for CASSIGYREPQHF.

The V and J genes are TRBV7-9 and TRBJ2-3; D remains ambiguous. CDR3 length: 13 amino acids. V shed 2 bases and J shed 1 base, with 4 bases lying between them. Germline assignment: CDR1 SEHNR and CDR2 FQNEAQ (reference sequence). CDR3 residues: CASSLPGTDTQYF. DNA for the CDR3: TGTGCCAGCAGCTTACCAGGCACAGATACGCAGTATTTT. The whole variable domain, remainder taken from reference TRBV7-9 and TRBJ2-3, is DTGVSQNPRHKITKRGQNVTFRCDPISEHNRLYWYRQTLGQGPEFLTYFQNEAQLEKSRLLSDRFSAERPKGSFSTLEIQRTEQGDSAMYLCASSLPGTDTQYFGPGTRLTVL.

Concerning this clone: Distinct nucleotide sequences in the sample also encode this CDR3. The V and J genes are TRBV27 and TRBJ1-2; 7 bases agree with TRBD1. The CDR3 contains 15 residues. V was pared by 6 bases and J by 0 bases, with 7 bases of the junction left unmatched. Germline assignment: CDR1 MNHEY and CDR2 SMNVEV (reference sequence). CDR3 sequence: CASSPDRVTNYGYTF. In DNA form, the CDR3 reads TGTGCCAGCAGCCCAGACAGGGTTACTAACTATGGCTACACCTTC.

The CDR3 spells CASSQSRQANTEAFF. Here the CDR3 DNA reads TGTGCCAGCAGTCAGTCACGGCAGGCGAACACTGAAGCTTTCTTT. The chain employs TRBV27 and TRBJ1-1; D is unresolved. Germline CDR1 is MNHEY and CDR2 is SMNVEV (reference sequence). Trimming cost V 5 bases and J 1 base, with 14 bases left between them. CDR3 length: 15 amino acids.

The rearrangement uses TRBV7-8 and TRBJ1-2; perhaps TRBD1 as D (5 bases). This CDR3 has 16 residues. V was cut by 5 bases and J by 2 bases, with 18 bases left in between. Germline V gene sequence: CDR1 SGHVS, CDR2 FQNEAQ. DNA of the CDR3: TGTGCCAGCAGCCCCTGGACACTCCTGGGGAACTATGGCTACACCTTC. Translating gives CASSPWTLLGNYGYTF. The whole variable domain, remainder taken from reference TRBV7-8 and TRBJ1-2, is GAGVSQSPRYKVAKRGQDVALRCDPISGHVSLFWYQQALGQGPEFLTYFQNEAQLDKSGLPSDRFFAERPEGSVSTLKIQRTQQEDSAVYLCASSPWTLLGNYGYTFGSGTRLTVV.